Each of the 2 T cell receptor beta chains below was sequenced from the same sample in a study of blood T cell repertoires in COVID-19. Libraries were prepared by immunoSEQ multiplex PCR; TCRdb keeps only in-frame clonotypes and omits some of them. The data contain roughly 80,000 clones, 80% of them seen just once; the ten biggest clones take up approximately 5.8%. The specimen was peripheral blood. These receptors originate from a man aged 55-75 years with active or convalescent COVID-19.

This clone was seen only a few times. This sequence joins TRBV4-3 and TRBJ1-6, with D hard to call. The germline gives CDR1 LGHNA, CDR2 YSLEER. CDR3 length equals 15 residues. Deletions cut 0 bases from V and 10 bases from J, with 13 bases between. CDR3 residues: CASSQDRVASSPLHF. In DNA, the CDR3 is TGCGCCAGCAGCCAAGATCGGGTTGCGTCCTCACCCCTCCACTTT.

This chain uses TRBV4-1 with TRBJ1-3; 8 bases line up with TRBD1. V trimming: 1 base; J trimming: 0 bases; junction bases outside the gene matches: 8. The CDR3 runs 18 residues. Germline V gives CDR1 MGHRA, CDR2 YSYEKL. The CDR3 spells CASSQGTGPLNSGNTIYF. CDR3 DNA: TGCGCCAGCAGCCAAGGGACAGGGCCCCTTAACTCTGGAAACACCATATATTTT.